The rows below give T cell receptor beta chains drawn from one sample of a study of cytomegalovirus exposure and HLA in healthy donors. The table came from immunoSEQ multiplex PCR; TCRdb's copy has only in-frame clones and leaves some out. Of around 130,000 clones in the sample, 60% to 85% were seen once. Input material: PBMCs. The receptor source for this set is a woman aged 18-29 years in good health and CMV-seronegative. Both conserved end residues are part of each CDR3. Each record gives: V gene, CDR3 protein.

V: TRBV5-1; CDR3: CASSFLAGENEQYF
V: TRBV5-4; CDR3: CASRAAGEETQYF
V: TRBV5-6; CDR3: CASSLIGSGYEQYF
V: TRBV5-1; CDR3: CASSPGQGNQPQHF
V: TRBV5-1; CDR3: CASSYGSLDEQFF
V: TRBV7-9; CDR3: CASSLAGNSYEQYF
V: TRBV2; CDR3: CASSGVKRARNPQFF
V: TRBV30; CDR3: CAWSMYRGGDGYTF
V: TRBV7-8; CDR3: CASSLIPGGSEKLFF
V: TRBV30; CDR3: CAWSAGGGTSDEWFF
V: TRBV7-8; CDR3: CASSPGAPNTEAFF
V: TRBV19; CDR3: CASSVGQDGWQFF
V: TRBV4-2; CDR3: CASSPSGRAYEQYF
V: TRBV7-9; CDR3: CASSRTGLSNQPQHF
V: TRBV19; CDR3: CASSGTSASYEQYF
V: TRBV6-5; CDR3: CATGLGYQETQYF
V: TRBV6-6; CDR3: CASRFRGESNQPQHF
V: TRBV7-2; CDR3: CASSLGDRGSEAFF
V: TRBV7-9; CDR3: CSSSSSNYGYTF
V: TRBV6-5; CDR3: CASSLAGVPGELFF
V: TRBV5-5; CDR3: CASSLGLVGDYEQYF
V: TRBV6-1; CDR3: CASSDTGLSYEQYF
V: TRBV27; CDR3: CASSLRREGHRNEQFF
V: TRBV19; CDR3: CASSSAGTEEKLFF
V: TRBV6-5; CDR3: CASSISPISNYGYTF
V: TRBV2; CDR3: CASSPGQPPEGYF
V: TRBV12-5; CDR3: CATTTSGYTDTQYF
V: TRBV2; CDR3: CASSAGTENTEAFF
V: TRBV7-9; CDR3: CSSSSGGTGANVLTF
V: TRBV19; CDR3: CASSIGDGGREQYF
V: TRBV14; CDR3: CASSQAVPSDTQYF
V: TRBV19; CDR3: CASTSDSLLSGNTIYF
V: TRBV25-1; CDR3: CASSNTGGDTEAFF
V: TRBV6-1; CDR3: CASSGDRAGNTIYF
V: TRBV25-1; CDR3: CASSEFGRQGTEAFF
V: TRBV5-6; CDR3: CASSPGLVRETQYF
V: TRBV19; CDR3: CASRNGGTGELFF
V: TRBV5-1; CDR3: CASSEFRRGGYTF
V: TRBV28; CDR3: CASSLREYTGELFF
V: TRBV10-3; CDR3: CAIRTGTGTYEQYF
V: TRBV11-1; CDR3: CASSSTGPYEQYF
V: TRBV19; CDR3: CASSIWEGGDETQYF
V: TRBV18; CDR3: CASSPNAAGLGETQYF
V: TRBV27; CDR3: CASSSSGPYNEQFF
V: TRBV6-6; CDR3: CASSYGQEVNQPQHF
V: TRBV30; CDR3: CAWRGLAGLSSYNEQFF